The T cell receptor beta chain described here comes from a study of blood T cell repertoires in COVID-19. On the study more broadly: COVID-19 samples from acute and convalescent phases originated in the United States, Italy and Spain.

The authors' processing: Amplification from reference gene primers served as the basis for estimated nucleated cell counts. The data were produced by immunoSEQ multiplex PCR, yet TCRdb's version contains in-frame clones alone and is incomplete. The DNA was the basis for D and trimming; V, J and clone size are from that table. The sample lists 250,000 to 300,000 clones; around 91% were seen once. This clone was detected only a few times. The CDR3 runs 11 residues. The germline gives CDR1 MNHEY, CDR2 SMNVEV (reference sequence). Trimming pared 6 bases from V and 5 bases from J, leaving 4 bases between. The chain has TRBV27 and TRBJ2-2; D remains ambiguous. This TCR came from a woman aged 55-69 years with acute or convalescent COVID-19. The specimen sequenced was peripheral blood. As DNA, the CDR3 is TGTGCCAGCAGCCAGACCGGGGAGCTGTTTTTT. Amino acids: CASSQTGELFF.